The present entry profiles one TCR beta chain with its context. This entry comes from a study of blood T cell repertoires in COVID-19. Trimming took off 0 bases at V and 4 bases at J, with 14 bases between the two ends. The CDR3 totals 16 residues. Per the germline V gene, CDR1 is MGHRA and CDR2 is YSYEKL. The method was immunoSEQ multiplex PCR; TCRdb's version includes in-frame clones alone and lacks a portion of them. The repertoire has 200,000 to 250,000 clones, 83% of them found once; the top ten carry roughly 1.2%. Sequenced material: peripheral blood. The receptor comes from a young woman with COVID-19, enrolled during active disease. The chain combines TRBV4-1 with TRBJ2-3; D perhaps matches TRBD1 (6 bases). The CDR3 loop reads CASSQEITRGSDTQYF. Written as DNA, the CDR3 is TGCGCCAGCAGCCAAGAGATTACCAGGGGTTCAGATACGCAGTATTTT.